This T cell receptor beta chain was captured by sequencing in a study of response to subunit inactivated influenza vaccine. V was clipped by 5 bases and J by 2 bases, with 10 bases between them. This CDR3 is 13 amino acids long. Germline CDR1 MNHEY, CDR2 SVGEGT. TCRdb called the RT-PCR reads again in MiXCR, with one record for every CDR3 protein. The table lists 590,000 or so distinct CDR3 sequences, approximately 14% of them singletons. This clonotype was seen many times. Its target is not known. General observations from the study: Every seasonal influenza vaccination brings in few new T cells, the authors suggested.

The sequenced sample was PBMCs from blood, obtained about 14 days before vaccination. This TCR derives from a man between 50 and 59 years old who received an inactivated influenza vaccine. The chain couples TRBV6-2 or TRBV6-3 to TRBJ2-7; D is uncertain. The CDR3 DNA is TGTGCCAGCAGTAAAGACGTAACCTACGAGCAGTACTTC. Amino acid sequence: CASSKDVTYEQYF.